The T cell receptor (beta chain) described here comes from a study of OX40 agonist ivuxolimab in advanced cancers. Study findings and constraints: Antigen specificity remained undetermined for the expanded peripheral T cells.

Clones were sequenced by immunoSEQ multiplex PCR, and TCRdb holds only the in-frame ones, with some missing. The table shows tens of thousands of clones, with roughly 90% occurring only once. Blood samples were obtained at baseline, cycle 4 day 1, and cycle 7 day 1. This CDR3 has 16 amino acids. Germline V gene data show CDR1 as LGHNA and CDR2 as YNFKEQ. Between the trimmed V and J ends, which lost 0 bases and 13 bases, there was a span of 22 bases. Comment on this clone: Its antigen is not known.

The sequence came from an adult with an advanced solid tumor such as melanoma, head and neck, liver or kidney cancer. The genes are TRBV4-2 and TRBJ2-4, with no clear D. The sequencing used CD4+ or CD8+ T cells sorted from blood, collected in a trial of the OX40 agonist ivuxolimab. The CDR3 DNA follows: TGTGCCAGCAGCCAAGATTGGGTCACCGCAGCAGTCATGCAGTACTTC. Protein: CASSQDWVTAAVMQYF.